The subject of this entry is one TCR beta chain. The repertoire was sequenced with immunoSEQ multiplex PCR; TCRdb's copy has only in-frame clones and lacks some. Among more than 250,000 clones listed, around 87% were seen once. This entry belongs to a study of blood T cell repertoires in COVID-19. Study-wide context: T cells, B-cell-depleted T cells, or PBMCs provided the cDNA or gDNA that served as material.

The clonotype comes from a man aged 50 to 60 with active or convalescent COVID-19. Sequences were obtained from peripheral blood.

CDR3 DNA: TGTGCCAGCAGTTACCTGGGGCAGGGGAGGGACTATGGCTACACCTTC. Encoded protein: CASSYLGQGRDYGYTF. The chain has TRBV6-5 and TRBJ1-2; tentatively, D is TRBD1 (6 bases). Germline values: CDR1 MNHEY, CDR2 SVGAGI. This CDR3 is built from 16 residues. V lost 2 bases and J lost 3, with 16 bases in between.